This TCR beta chain was profiled in a study of shared clonotypes between healthy human individuals. Produced via immunoSEQ multiplex PCR; TCRdb's table is partial and in-frame only. The sample contains around 550,000 clones, 95% to 97% of which appear only once. Donors comprised healthy HIV-negative adults lacking recent acute infections or vaccinations. V lost 4 bases to trimming and J lost 3 bases; unmatched junction nucleotides: 7. Germline V lookup: CDR1 MGHRA, CDR2 YSYEKL. The CDR3 length is 17 residues. A note on this clone: The antigen is unknown.

Findings and limits, study-wide: A handful of donors showed sharing of about 5.5% of naive CD4 clonotypes. A generally larger estimated richness was seen in naive subsets than in memory subsets. Sampling used blood alone; tissue repertoires probably differ.

This clonotype was sampled from a woman aged 25 to 39 in good health. The rearrangement joins TRBV4-1 to TRBJ2-3, with TRBD2 matching over 13 bases. Sample: naive CD4+ T cells sorted from blood. Subset indicated: CD45RA+ positively selected. DNA for the CDR3: TGCGCCAGCAGCCGGGGACTAGCGGGAATTAGTACAGATACGCAGTATTTT. Its protein product is CASSRGLAGISTDTQYF.